This entry lists 25 T cell receptor beta chains sequenced from one sample in a study of identifying expanded T cells in peripheral blood. Clones were read by immunoSEQ multiplex PCR, and TCRdb kept only the in-frame ones, dropping some. This sample has tens of thousands of clones, with 75% to 90% found just once. The sequenced sample consisted of blood. The source is a person aged 18-70 years in good health.

The J gene is TRBJ2-7, the V gene TRBV6-5; weak D call: TRBD2 (7 bases). The V end lost 5 bases, the J end lost 7 bases, and 18 bases lay between the germline ends. Germline V gene lookup returns CDR1 MNHEY and CDR2 SVGAGI. The CDR3 is made up of 14 amino acids. DNA for the CDR3: TGTGCCAGCAGTCGGGACGGGGGGCTGCGTGAGCAGTACTTC. Amino acid sequence: CASSRDGGLREQYF.

This clone was observed a single time. V and J are TRBV29-1 and TRBJ1-6; perhaps TRBD1 as D (5 bases). Germline CDR1 reads SQVTM; CDR2 reads ANQGSEA. The V and J ends lost 5 bases and 10 bases respectively, with 18 bases between them. The CDR3 consists of 14 residues. CDR3 nucleotides: TGCAGCGTTACTACGGCAGGGAGCGGCTCACCCCTCCACTTT. This encodes CSVTTAGSGSPLHF.

The V gene is TRBV19, the J gene TRBJ2-7; 7 bases map to TRBD1. The CDR3 has 15 residues. The junction had 18 bases not matched to a gene; V was cut back by 10 bases and J by 6 bases. Germline CDR1 LNHDA, CDR2 SQIVND (reference sequence). The CDR3 DNA reads as TGTGCCACCCCCGGGACAGCCCTAAATCTGCTCGAGCAGTACTTC. It encodes CATPGTALNLLEQYF.

This clone occurred once. V gene TRBV9 combines with J gene TRBJ2-3; D not certain. In germline, CDR1 is SGDLS, CDR2 YYNGEE. CDR3 size: 16 residues. V lost 0 bases, J lost 1 base, and 12 bases lay in between. The CDR3 DNA is TGTGCCAGCAGCGTAGGAGGAGCCTGGGGCACAGATACGCAGTATTTT. Translation gives CASSVGGAWGTDTQYF.

The chain has TRBV7-3 and TRBJ2-3, with TRBD2 as a possible D gene (6 bases). V was shortened by 2 bases and J by 9 bases, with 12 bases between the two germline ends. Germline-derived CDR1 and CDR2 are SGHTA and FQGTGA. CDR3 length equals 13 residues. The DNA for the CDR3 is TGTGCCAGCAGCTTAGGAGCGGAGGGCACGCAGTATTTT. This sequence encodes CASSLGAEGTQYF.

J is TRBJ2-3 and V is TRBV9; D remains ambiguous. The CDR3 runs to 13 residues. The V end was cut by 4 bases, the J end by 4 bases, with 10 bases between. Germline loops: CDR1 SGDLS, CDR2 YYNGEE. CDR3 sequence reads: CASSFGWADTQYF. CDR3 coding DNA: TGTGCCAGCAGCTTCGGGTGGGCAGATACGCAGTATTTT.

Here the CDR3 DNA reads TGCGCCAGCAGCTTGGGGGACAGGGCTGGAAACACCATATATTTT. Residues: CASSLGDRAGNTIYF. The V call is TRBV5-1, the J call TRBJ1-3; 9 nucleotides line up with TRBD1. The germline V gene has CDR1 SGHRS and CDR2 YFSETQ. The ends lost 0 bases at V and 2 bases at J; junction bases unmatched: 0. The CDR3 is 15 residues long.

V gene TRBV7-9 combines with J gene TRBJ2-7; 12 bases map to TRBD2. After removal of 5 bases from V and 4 bases from J, the junction contained 15 bases not matched to a gene. CDR3 length: 18 residues. CDR1 SEHNR and CDR2 FQNEAQ come from the germline V gene (reference sequence). CDR3 nucleotide sequence: TGTGCCAGCAGCCCACCAAAAAGACTAGCGGGAGAGGTTTACGAGCAGTACTTC. Protein product: CASSPPKRLAGEVYEQYF.

V gene TRBV10-1 combines with J gene TRBJ2-5; 10 bases match TRBD1. CDR1 and CDR2 from the germline V gene are WNHNN and SYGVQD (reference sequence). The J segment lost 2 bases and the V segment lost 3 bases, leaving 12 bases of the junction unmatched. This CDR3 region has 18 residues. The CDR3 sequence: CASSDPVVGQGSQETQYF. CDR3 coding DNA: TGCGCCAGCAGTGATCCTGTAGTGGGACAGGGGTCTCAAGAGACCCAGTACTTC.

The chain carries TRBV4-3 and TRBJ2-5; D is possibly TRBD1 or TRBD2 (5 bases each). This CDR3 is built from 18 residues. V gave up 0 bases and J gave up 3 bases, with 20 bases separating them. The germline V gene has CDR1 LGHNA and CDR2 YSLEER. CDR3 in amino acids: CASSQESAGSGRKETQYF. Here the CDR3 DNA reads TGCGCCAGCAGCCAAGAATCCGCGGGTTCAGGGAGAAAAGAGACCCAGTACTTC.

The chain links TRBV28 to TRBJ2-7; the D is unclear. The V gene lost 6 bases and the J gene lost 4 bases, with 10 bases spanning the gap. CDR3 size: 12 residues. Germline V gene lookup returns CDR1 MDHEN and CDR2 SYDVKM. The CDR3 loop reads CASSQTRYEQYF. The CDR3 coding sequence is TGTGCCAGCAGCCAGACACGTTACGAGCAGTACTTC.

The chain joins TRBV5-1 to TRBJ1-1; tentatively, D is TRBD1 (5 bases). The CDR3 consists of 14 residues. The germline CDR1 and CDR2 sequences are SGHRS and YFSETQ. The V end was cut by 3 bases, the J end by 2 bases, with 11 bases between. The DNA of the CDR3 is TGCGCCAGCAGCTGGGACGGAAGAAACACTGAAGCTTTCTTT. Its translation: CASSWDGRNTEAFF.

This clone appeared a single time. The genes are TRBV7-2 and TRBJ2-7; 7 bases align to TRBD1. This CDR3 has 17 residues. The V segment lost 0 bases and the J segment 5 bases; nucleotides outside the gene matches: 13. Germline V CDR1 and CDR2: SGHTA, FQGNSA. CDR3 loop: CASSLANIVRGQDEQYF. The CDR3 nucleotides are TGTGCCAGCAGCTTAGCGAATATAGTAAGGGGGCAGGACGAGCAGTACTTC.

The chain uses TRBV20-1 and TRBJ2-1; tentative D call: TRBD2 (6 bases). Trimming took off 2 bases at V and 13 bases at J, with 12 bases between the two ends. Looked up from germline, CDR1 is DFQATT and CDR2 is SNEGSKA (reference sequence). The CDR3 has 11 amino acids. In DNA form, the CDR3 reads TGCAGTGCTAGAACTAGCAAGGGCCAGTTCTTC. Translating gives CSARTSKGQFF.

The sample holds one count of this clone. The V call is TRBV7-2, the J call TRBJ2-2, with D possibly being TRBD1 (6 bases). V shed 5 bases and J shed 3 bases, with 10 bases lying between them. Germline values: CDR1 SGHTA, CDR2 FQGNSA. The length of the CDR3 is 14 residues. The DNA for the CDR3 is TGTGCCAGCAGCAACAACAGGGACACCGGGGAGCTGTTTTTT. Residues: CASSNNRDTGELFF.

V and J are TRBV7-2 and TRBJ2-7; no definite D call. This CDR3 contains 15 residues. Trimming pared 0 bases from V and 6 bases from J, leaving 15 bases between. The germline V gene encodes CDR1 SGHTA and CDR2 FQGNSA. CDR3 protein: CASSLAHRPESEQYF. Here the CDR3 DNA reads TGTGCCAGCAGCTTAGCCCACCGGCCGGAATCCGAGCAGTACTTC. Variable domain in full (rest from reference TRBV7-2 and TRBJ2-7): GAGVSQSPSNKVTEKGKDVELRCDPISGHTALYWYRQSLGQGLEFLIYFQGNSAPDKSGLPSDRFSAERTGGSVSTLTIQRTQQEDSAVYLCASSLAHRPESEQYFGPGTRLTVT.

This chain joins TRBV5-1 and TRBJ1-2; D is perhaps TRBD1 (6 bases). CDR1 and CDR2 (germline): SGHRS, YFSETQ. The CDR3 sequence is 15 residues long. V was cut by 0 bases and J by 2 bases, with 11 bases left in between. The CDR3 nucleotides are TGCGCCAGCAGCTTGGCCGCTGGACAGAACTATGGCTACACCTTC. It translates to CASSLAAGQNYGYTF.

This clone was picked up a small number of times. The rearrangement links TRBV9 to TRBJ1-2; D is unclear. CDR1 and CDR2 from the germline V gene are SGDLS and YYNGEE. V gave up 0 bases and J gave up 8 bases, with 8 bases separating them. The CDR3 has 12 amino acids. The chain's CDR3 is CASSVVGGGYTF. DNA of the CDR3: TGTGCCAGCAGCGTAGTGGGTGGAGGCTACACCTTC.

The chain is built from TRBV10-1 and TRBJ1-5; 9 bases agree with TRBD1. There are 16 residues in the CDR3. V lost 3 bases, J lost 0 bases, and 3 bases stayed unmatched. Germline V gives CDR1 WNHNN, CDR2 SYGVQD (reference sequence). The CDR3 region is CASSDGTGYSNQPQHF. The DNA of the CDR3 is TGCGCCAGCAGTGACGGGACAGGGTATAGCAATCAGCCCCAGCATTTT.

V is TRBV7-3 and J is TRBJ2-7, with TRBD1 identical over 8 bases. J gave up 4 bases and V 2 bases, and 7 bases lay outside the gene matches. The germline gives CDR1 SGHTA, CDR2 FQGTGA. CDR3 length: 15 amino acids. The CDR3 sequence is CASSLSGGTGYEQYF. Here the CDR3 DNA reads TGTGCCAGCAGCTTATCGGGCGGGACAGGTTACGAGCAGTACTTC.

The DNA of the CDR3 is TGTGCCAGCACCCAAGACGGGACGGGAGGCTACACCTTC. Translation gives CASTQDGTGGYTF. This chain joins TRBV25-1 and TRBJ1-2, with D possibly TRBD1 on 5 matching bases. Germline V CDR1 and CDR2: MGHDK, SYGVNS. There are 13 residues in the CDR3. Trimming took 7 bases from V and 8 from J, leaving 17 bases between them.

The chain carries TRBV7-9 and TRBJ1-1; no clear D gene. This CDR3 is built from 13 residues. The V gene's germline CDR1 is SEHNR and CDR2 FQNEAQ (reference sequence). With 6 bases removed from V and 4 bases from J, the gap between germline ends came to 12 bases. The CDR3 DNA sequence: TGTGCCAGCAGTCCTCGCTCTGGCACTGAAGCTTTCTTT. This encodes CASSPRSGTEAFF. Combining the CDR3 with reference TRBV7-9 and TRBJ1-1 gives the whole variable domain DTGVSQNPRHKITKRGQNVTFRCDPISEHNRLYWYRQTLGQGPEFLTYFQNEAQLEKSRLLSDRFSAERPKGSFSTLEIQRTEQGDSAMYLCASSPRSGTEAFFGQGTRLTVV.

This rearrangement joins TRBV2 to TRBJ2-3; D gene uncertain. Between the trimmed V and J ends, which lost 3 bases and 9 bases, there was a span of 7 bases. Germline assignment: CDR1 SNHLY and CDR2 FYNNEI. This CDR3 has 11 residues. DNA for the CDR3: TGTGCCAGCAGTGAGTTCGAGACGCAGTATTTT. This translates into CASSEFETQYF. Full variable domain (remainder filled in from reference TRBV2 and TRBJ2-3): EPEVTQTPSHQVTQMGQEVILRCVPISNHLYFYWYRQILGQKVEFLVSFYNNEISEKSEIFDDQFSVERPDGSNFTLKIRSTKLEDSAMYFCASSEFETQYFGPGTRLTVL.

The chain combines TRBV15 with TRBJ2-7; D call uncertain. The germline V gene encodes CDR1 LNHNV and CDR2 YYDKDF (reference sequence). The ends were cut back, 5 bases at V and 3 bases at J, with 5 bases in the middle. CDR3 length: 11 residues. The CDR3 coding sequence is TGTGCCACCAGCCCCCACTACGAGCAGTACTTC. Its translation is CATSPHYEQYF.

The CDR3 loop is CASSSAGTVNSPLHF. CDR3 bases: TGTGCCAGCAGCTCGGCCGGGACGGTGAATTCACCCCTCCACTTT. The rearrangement uses TRBV6-1 and TRBJ1-6; a possible D gene is TRBD1 (5 bases). The V gene lost 6 bases and the J gene lost 7 bases, with 16 bases spanning the gap. CDR1 MNHNS and CDR2 SASEGT come from the germline V gene. The CDR3 contains 15 residues.